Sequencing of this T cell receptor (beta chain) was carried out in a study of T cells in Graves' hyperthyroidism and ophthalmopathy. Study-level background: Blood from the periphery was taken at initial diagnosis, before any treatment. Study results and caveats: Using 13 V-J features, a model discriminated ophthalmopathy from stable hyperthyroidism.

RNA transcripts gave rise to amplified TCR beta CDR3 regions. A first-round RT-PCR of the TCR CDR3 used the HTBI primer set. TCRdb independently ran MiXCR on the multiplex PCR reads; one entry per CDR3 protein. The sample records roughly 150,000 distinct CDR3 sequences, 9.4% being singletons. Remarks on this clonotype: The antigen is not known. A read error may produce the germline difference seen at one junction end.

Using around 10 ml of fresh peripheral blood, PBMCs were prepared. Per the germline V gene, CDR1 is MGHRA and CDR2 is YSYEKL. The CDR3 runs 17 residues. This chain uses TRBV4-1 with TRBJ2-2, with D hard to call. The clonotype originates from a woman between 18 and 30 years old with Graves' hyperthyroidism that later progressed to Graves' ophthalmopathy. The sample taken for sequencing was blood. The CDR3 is CASSHRLPKTNTGELFF. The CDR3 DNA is TGCGCCAGCAGCCATCGATTACCCAAGACGAACACTGGGGAGCTGTTTTTT.